This TCR beta chain was recorded in a study of T cell clusters in autoimmune cytopenias. The germline gives CDR1 SQVTM, CDR2 ANQGSEA. The CDR3 covers 12 residues. TRB was amplified from 250 ng of peripheral blood genomic DNA per sample. One tube held mixed TRB-A and TRB-B primer pools for touch-down PCR. TCRdb re-called the multiplex PCR reads and gives one entry per CDR3 protein, without DNA. The repertoire table contains 7,000 or so distinct CDR3 sequences. The data also belong to a second study, concerning T cell repertoires in aging, cancer and after chemotherapy.

The sequence was obtained from a human donor in good health. This rearrangement joins TRBV29-1 to TRBJ1-5; with no DNA, the TCRdb D assignment of TRBD1 cannot be verified. The specimen sequenced was peripheral blood. This chain's CDR3 is CSVGSEGQPQHF.